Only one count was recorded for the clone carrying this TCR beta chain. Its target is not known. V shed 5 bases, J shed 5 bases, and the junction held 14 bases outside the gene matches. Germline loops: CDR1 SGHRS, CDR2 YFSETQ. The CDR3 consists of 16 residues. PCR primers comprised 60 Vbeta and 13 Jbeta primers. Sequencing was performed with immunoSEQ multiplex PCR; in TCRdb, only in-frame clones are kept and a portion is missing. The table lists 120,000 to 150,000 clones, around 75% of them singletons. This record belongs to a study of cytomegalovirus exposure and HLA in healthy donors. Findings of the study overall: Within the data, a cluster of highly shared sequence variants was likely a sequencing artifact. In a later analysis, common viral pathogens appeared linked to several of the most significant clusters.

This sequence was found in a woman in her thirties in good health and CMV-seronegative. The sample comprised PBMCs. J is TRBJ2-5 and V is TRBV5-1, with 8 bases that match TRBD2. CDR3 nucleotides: TGCGCCAGCAGTTCACTTCCCGGGGGGGCCCAGGAGACCCAGTACTTC. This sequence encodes CASSSLPGGAQETQYF.